This is a list of T cell receptor beta chains from one sample in a study of cytomegalovirus exposure and HLA in healthy donors. Assay: immunoSEQ multiplex PCR; the TCRdb copy retains only in-frame clones and omits some. The sample contains more than 300,000 clones, roughly 88% of which appear only once. The source material was PBMCs. These receptors all come from a woman in her late teens or twenties in good health and CMV-seronegative. Both conserved end residues are part of each CDR3. The order of the fields is V gene, D gene, clone size, J gene, CDR3 DNA, CDR3 protein. D genes are given only for firm matches. For some rows the clone size is stated as once, few or many, or as a class when expanded; others skip it.

>TRBV28|NA|NA|TRBJ2-3
TGTGCCAGCAGTCTATGGTCGGGTCCGAGCTATACGCAGTATTTT
CASSLWSGPSYTQYF
>TRBV7-6|TRBD1|NA|TRBJ1-1
TGTGCCAGCGGACAGGACTCGAACACTGAAGCTTTCTTT
CASGQDSNTEAFF
>TRBV2|NA|NA|TRBJ2-5
TGTGCCAGCAGTGAGTCTGTCCCTTACTTC
CASSESVPYF
>TRBV10-3|TRBD1|NA|TRBJ2-1
TGTGCCATCAGTGAGTCGGTTCAGACAGGGAGAACCTACAATGAGCAGTTCTTC
CAISESVQTGRTYNEQFF
>TRBV5-1|TRBD1|NA|TRBJ2-7
TGCGCCAGCAGCCGGGACAGGGGAGGTTCCGAGCAGTACTTC
CASSRDRGGSEQYF
>TRBV2|TRBD1|NA|TRBJ1-5
TGTGCCAGCAGGGCACAGGGGGCGGATCAGCCCCAGCATTTT
CASRAQGADQPQHF
>TRBV28|NA|NA|TRBJ1-2
TGTGCCAGCGGGAGGGGCATAGGCTACACCTTC
CASGRGIGYTF
>TRBV9|NA|few|TRBJ2-1
TGTGCCAGCAGCGTAGGAGGGGGAGGGATTTACAATGAGCAGTTCTTC
CASSVGGGGIYNEQFF
>TRBV6-5|NA|NA|TRBJ2-1
TGTGCCAGCAGTTACCGCGGCCCGGTCTTCAATGAGCAGTTCTTC
CASSYRGPVFNEQFF
>TRBV27|NA|NA|TRBJ1-1
TGTGCCAGCAGTGGCATCTACAGGGTCCGGGGAACTGAAGCTTTCTTT
CASSGIYRVRGTEAFF
>TRBV9|TRBD1|NA|TRBJ2-1
TGTGCCAGCAGCGCACCCGGACAGGGGGCTTTGAATGAGCAGTTCTTC
CASSAPGQGALNEQFF
>TRBV4-3|NA|NA|TRBJ1-3
TGCGCCAGCAGCCAAGATAATTACAGCGGAAACACCATATATTTT
CASSQDNYSGNTIYF
>TRBV29-1|NA|few|TRBJ1-2
TGCAGCGTTTTTAAATATGGGGGACTGCAAAATGGCTACACCTTC
CSVFKYGGLQNGYTF
>TRBV25-1|NA|NA|TRBJ1-1
TGTGCCAGCAGTGAAGAGGGGAGGGGTTTTTTGGCTTTCTTT
CASSEEGRGFLAFF
>TRBV9|NA|NA|TRBJ2-5
TGTGCCAGCAGCGTAGCGGTCGGGATGAGTTCGGAGACCCAGTACTTC
CASSVAVGMSSETQYF
>TRBV6-6|NA|NA|TRBJ1-5
TGTGCCAGCAGGCAGGGGAATCAGCCCCAGCATTTT
CASRQGNQPQHF
>TRBV9|TRBD1|once|TRBJ1-1
TGTGCCAGCAGCGTAGAGGACAGGGGGTTCACTGAAGCTTTCTTT
CASSVEDRGFTEAFF
>TRBV6-1|TRBD1|once|TRBJ1-3
TGTGCCAGCAGCCTACAGGGGTCTGGAAACACCATATATTTT
CASSLQGSGNTIYF
>TRBV29-1|TRBD1|NA|TRBJ2-3
TGCAGCGCCACGGGACAGGGGATCGATACGCAGTATTTT
CSATGQGIDTQYF
>TRBV9|TRBD2|NA|TRBJ2-2
TGTGCCAGCAGCGATCCCCTTGGATCTAGCGGGAGGGTCGGCACCGGGGAGCTGTTTTTT
CASSDPLGSSGRVGTGELFF
>TRBV29-1|TRBD2|NA|TRBJ2-7
TGCAGCGTCACACGGGGGGGCCCCCAGTCCTACGAGCAGTACTTC
CSVTRGGPQSYEQYF
>TRBV2|NA|NA|TRBJ2-7
TGTGCCAGCAGTGAAGGGGCAGACTACGAGCAGTACTTC
CASSEGADYEQYF
>TRBV28|TRBD1|NA|TRBJ1-5
TGTGCCAGCAGACGACCCGGGACAGGGAATCAGCCCCAGCATTTT
CASRRPGTGNQPQHF
>TRBV9|TRBD2|NA|TRBJ2-1
TGTGCCAGCAGCGCCTCGGGACTAGCGTGGGATGAGCAGTTCTTC
CASSASGLAWDEQFF
>TRBV5-4|NA|NA|TRBJ2-7
TGTGCCAGCAGCCGCCGGGAGTCCTACGAGCAGTACTTC
CASSRRESYEQYF
>TRBV7-8|NA|NA|TRBJ1-3
TGTGCCAGCAGACAGGGACGAACTGGAAACACCATATATTTT
CASRQGRTGNTIYF
>TRBV19|TRBD2|NA|TRBJ2-2
TGTGCCAGTAGTTCAGCGGGAGGGCCAGCCGGGGAGCTGTTTTTT
CASSSAGGPAGELFF
>TRBV11-2|TRBD1|NA|TRBJ2-7
TGTGCCAGCAGCTTTGCGCAGGGGGCCTACGAGCAGTACTTC
CASSFAQGAYEQYF
>TRBV7-9|TRBD2|NA|TRBJ2-3
TGTGCCAGCAGCTTGCGGGAGGGCCCGGATACGCAGTATTTT
CASSLREGPDTQYF
>TRBV7-9|NA|NA|TRBJ2-3
TGTGCCAGCAGCAGACAATATAGCGGAGATACGCAGTATTTT
CASSRQYSGDTQYF
>TRBV30|TRBD1|NA|TRBJ2-2
TGTGCCTGGAGTGCCGGACAGGGCACCGGGGAGCTGTTTTTT
CAWSAGQGTGELFF
>TRBV7-2|TRBD1|NA|TRBJ1-3
TGTGCCAGCAGCTTAGTAGTACAGGGGGCTGGAAACACCATATATTTT
CASSLVVQGAGNTIYF
>TRBV5-5|NA|few|TRBJ2-2
TGTGCCAGCAGCTTGGGGGGCGCGGTCACCGGGGAGCTGTTTTTT
CASSLGGAVTGELFF
>TRBV5-1|NA|NA|TRBJ2-1
TGCGCCAGCAGCTTGCAGGGCAATGAGCAGTTCTTC
CASSLQGNEQFF
>TRBV6-1|TRBD1|few|TRBJ2-7
TGTGCCAGCAGGGCCACAGGGGACGAGCAGTACTTC
CASRATGDEQYF
>TRBV27|TRBD2|NA|TRBJ2-7
TGTGCCAGCAGCACGACTAGCGGCCCCTACGAGCAGTACTTC
CASSTTSGPYEQYF
>TRBV5-1|TRBD1|NA|TRBJ2-7
TGCGCCAGCAGCTTGTTGGAACAGGGGAACTCCTACGAGCAGTACTTC
CASSLLEQGNSYEQYF
>TRBV7-6|NA|once|TRBJ2-7
TGTGCCAGCAGCTTAGGGGCGTGGGGGGGCGAGCAATACGAGCAGTACTTC
CASSLGAWGGEQYEQYF
>TRBV28|NA|NA|TRBJ1-5
TGTGCCAGCATGTTAGGAGTCCCGCCCCAGCATTTT
CASMLGVPPQHF
>TRBV5-1|TRBD2|few|TRBJ2-7
TGCGCCAGCAGCGAGACTAGCGGAGTCCCCTACGAGCAGTACTTC
CASSETSGVPYEQYF
>TRBV19|TRBD1|NA|TRBJ1-5
TGTGCCAGTAGTATAGGAACAGGGGACAGGGGGCCGAAGGCCCAGCATTTT
CASSIGTGDRGPKAQHF
>TRBV28|TRBD1|once|TRBJ1-2
TGTGCCAGCAGTTCCGGGACAGGGGGCTCTGGCTACACCTTC
CASSSGTGGSGYTF
>TRBV28|NA|NA|TRBJ2-2
TGTGCCAGCAGTTCAGGACAAATGGTCATTACCGGGGAGCTGTTTTTT
CASSSGQMVITGELFF
>TRBV4-3|NA|NA|TRBJ1-5
TGCGCCAGCAGCCAAGACTGGGGGGTCAATCAGCCCCAGCATTTT
CASSQDWGVNQPQHF
>TRBV7-9|NA|NA|TRBJ2-5
TGTGCCAGCAGCTTAACAGGTGGGGAGACCCAGTACTTC
CASSLTGGETQYF
>TRBV6-5|NA|few|TRBJ1-4
TGTGCCAGCAGTTACTCTGCGACTCAGGGTGAAGGGGGACTGTTTTTT
CASSYSATQGEGGLFF
>TRBV5-6|NA|once|TRBJ1-2
TGTGCCAGCAGCATCAGGGGCCGGGGCTACACCTTC
CASSIRGRGYTF
>TRBV6-5|NA|NA|TRBJ2-7
TGTGCCAGCAGTTTAGGGTCAGGGGTGTTGAGCGAGCAGTACTTC
CASSLGSGVLSEQYF
>TRBV29-1|TRBD1|NA|TRBJ1-1
TGCAGCGTTGAGCGACAGGGGGAAGCTTTCTTT
CSVERQGEAFF
>TRBV7-9|NA|few|TRBJ1-1
TGTGCCAGCAGCTTCGGAGGGGAAACTGAAGCTTTCTTT
CASSFGGETEAFF
>TRBV7-8|NA|NA|TRBJ2-5
TGTGCCAGCAGCCTCCCCAGGGTCCTAGAGACCCAGTACTTC
CASSLPRVLETQYF
>TRBV10-2|TRBD1|NA|TRBJ2-5
TGCGCCAGCAGCGGGGACAGGTCGCATCCTACCCAGTACTTC
CASSGDRSHPTQYF